This TCR beta chain was identified in a study of human T cells and chemical hapten exposure (dated by TCRdb to about 2021). The study in broad terms: For sensitization, 2% DPC in acetone was applied to a roughly 2 cm by roughly 2 cm area of upper inner arm skin. Blood samples were taken from patients before sensitization (week 0) and then at 2, 6 and about 24 weeks after DPC sensitization. Patch testing on the upper back used Finn chambers containing 0.01% DPC, with scoring done after 6 days according to International Contact Dermatitis Research Group standards. For TCR sequencing, blood came from twenty-nine alopecia patients at anywhere from one to four time points (pre-sensitization, 2, 6 and 24 weeks). Peripheral blood TCR repertoire changes were tracked in vivo in alopecia patients during primary and secondary sensitization to the hapten diphenylcyclopropenone (DPC). The patient cohort, mostly female, included alopecia areata with under or over 50% scalp involvement, alopecia totalis and alopecia universalis. Libraries were pooled for sequencing, and variation in per-sample TCR yields was attributed mainly to small differences in library volumes within the pool. Throughout the roughly 24-week study period, patients were also given weekly therapeutic DPC doses on the scalp.

The sample holds a few counts of this clonotype. What this receptor recognizes is not known. Base quality data are lacking; no much larger clone is found one base away. The investigation overall reported the following: Because every patient had alopecia, a presumed autoimmune disease, the patients' immune response might differ from that of healthy individuals. Patch test score correlated positively with the number of PT1 expanded TCRs, reaching significance at thresholds 8, 16 and 32 but not at 4. After repeated subsampling, changes were observed in the strength of the expansion versus patch-test correlation and in the threshold at which the correlation became significant. DPC sensitization did not change the number of TCRs with a frequency above 1 in 1000, and there was no evidence of changes in global repertoire structure. Significantly more large CDR3 similarity clusters were formed by expanded TCRs than by pre-sensitization or healthy control sets, consistent with antigen-driven responses.

Receptor libraries were prepared by RACE. Sequenced using a NextSeq 500. During library preparation, unique molecular identifiers were attached to individual cDNA molecules so that TCRs could be counted in a quantitative, reproducible way. Each blood RNA sample was used to sequence both TCR alpha and TCR beta chains. The paper's data handling went like this. A median of approximately 100,000 TCRs per sample was observed, with a range of about 20,000 to 700,000. The Decombinator software suite was used to annotate the V, J and CDR3 of the TCR reads. For the PS versus PT1 abundance plots, all samples were subsampled to the same number of TCRs (28,000). Expanded TCRs were defined as absent before sensitization and observed at least eight times at the 2-week time point. The public reads were quality trimmed at Q25 with fastp and then assembled into clones with MiXCR by TCRdb, keeping productive beta chains. Duplicate CDR3 protein sequences are folded into a single record with the most common DNA and genes. The V and J calls follow TCRdb's processing rather than the paper's. The sample table holds about 42,000 distinct CDR3 sequences, of which around 12% were seen once. Of the sample, about 5.7% is held by the ten largest clones.

This specimen's time point label, interpreted: pre-sensitization, week 0. Read against the paper, the sample's treatment or condition label means: therapeutic diphenylcyclopropenone sensitization with weekly scalp DPC. At every patch-test visit, the blood draw took place before the patch test was put on. To be eligible, patients had to be aged 18 to 70, diagnosed with alopecia and judged suitable for DPC therapy, while pregnant patients were excluded. Total RNA was extracted from unfractionated whole blood that had been collected in Tempus Blood RNA tubes. The origin of this receptor is a woman aged 25 to 39 with alopecia areata. Some clones in this sample may be carry-over from other donors' samples. The sequences come from whole blood, collected in connection with sensitization to the hapten diphenylcyclopropenone (DPC).

This receptor has the CDR3 CASSPGDRDRAREQYF. The nucleotide sequence is given as TGCGCCAGCAGCCCGGGGGACCGGGACAGGGCGAGAGAGCAGTACTTC. The V and J genes are TRBV5-1 and TRBJ2-7; 9 central bases correspond to TRBD1. The CDR3, from cysteine to phenylalanine, totals 16 residues. Left in the record is the CDR3 DNA by itself, 48 bases read in frame from the first base. CDR1 and CDR2 (SGHRS, YFSETQ) derive from the germline V gene. Clipping removes 4 bases from V and 7 bases from J, with 15 as the unmatched junction base count.